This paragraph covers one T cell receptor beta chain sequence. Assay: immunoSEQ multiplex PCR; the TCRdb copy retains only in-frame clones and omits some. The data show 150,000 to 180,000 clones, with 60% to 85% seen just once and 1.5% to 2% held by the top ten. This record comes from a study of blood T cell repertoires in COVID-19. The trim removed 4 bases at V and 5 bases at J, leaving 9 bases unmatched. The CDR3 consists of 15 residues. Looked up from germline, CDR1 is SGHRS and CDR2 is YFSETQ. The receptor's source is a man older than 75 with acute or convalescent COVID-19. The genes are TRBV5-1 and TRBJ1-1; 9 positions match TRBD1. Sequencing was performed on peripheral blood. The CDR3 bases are TGCGCCAGCAGCGCCCCGGACAGGGGCAGGACTGAAGCTTTCTTT. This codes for CASSAPDRGRTEAFF.